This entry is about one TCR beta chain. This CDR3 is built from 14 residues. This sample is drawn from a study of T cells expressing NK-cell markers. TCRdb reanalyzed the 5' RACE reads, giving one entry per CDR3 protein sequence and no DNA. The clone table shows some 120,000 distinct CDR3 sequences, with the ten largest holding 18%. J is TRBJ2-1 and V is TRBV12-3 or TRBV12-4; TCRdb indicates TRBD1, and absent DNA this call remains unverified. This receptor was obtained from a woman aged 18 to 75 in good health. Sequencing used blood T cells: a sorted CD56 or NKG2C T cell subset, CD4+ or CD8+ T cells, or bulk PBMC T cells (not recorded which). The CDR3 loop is CASSFGGPQGEQFF.